This paragraph reports one TCR beta chain. What it binds is not known. The data originate from a study of PD-1 blockade in classical Hodgkin lymphoma. TCRdb keeps only in-frame clones here, not all; method: immunoSEQ multiplex PCR. Of about 30,000 clones listed, approximately 90% were seen once; the top ten hold more than 1%. Sample time point: newly diagnosed, previously untreated cHL patient sample. Magnetic negative selection purified CD4+ T cells from thawed PBMCs. For comparison, PBMCs from newly diagnosed, untreated classical Hodgkin lymphoma were used. The CDR3 sequence is 16 residues long. Per the germline V gene, CDR1 is SGDLS and CDR2 is YYNGEE. Unmatched junction bases numbered 7, after V lost 3 bases and J lost 2 bases. General study results and limits: According to reports, newly diagnosed patients had lower baseline TCR diversity than healthy donors, and relapsed/refractory patients had lower baseline TCR diversity still. Differences between repertoires have undefined causes, possibly disease activity or prior therapy.

The rearrangement uses TRBV9 and TRBJ2-3; 9 positions match TRBD1. The specimen sequenced was CD4+ T cells from blood. This clonotype originated in a human donor with classical Hodgkin lymphoma. The CDR3 region is CASSEGQGFFTDTQYF. The CDR3 DNA is TGTGCCAGCAGCGAAGGACAGGGGTTTTTCACAGATACGCAGTATTTT.